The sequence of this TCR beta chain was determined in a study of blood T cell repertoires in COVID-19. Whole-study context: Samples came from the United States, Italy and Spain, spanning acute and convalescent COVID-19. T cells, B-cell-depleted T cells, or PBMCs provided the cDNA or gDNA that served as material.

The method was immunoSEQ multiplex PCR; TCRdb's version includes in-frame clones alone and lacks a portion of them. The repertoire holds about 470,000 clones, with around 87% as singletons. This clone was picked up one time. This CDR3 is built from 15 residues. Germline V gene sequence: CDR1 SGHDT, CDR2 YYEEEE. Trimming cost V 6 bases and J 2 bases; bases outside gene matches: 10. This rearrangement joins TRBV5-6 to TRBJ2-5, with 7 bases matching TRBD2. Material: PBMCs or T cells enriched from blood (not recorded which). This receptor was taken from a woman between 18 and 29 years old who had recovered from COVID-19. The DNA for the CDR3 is TGTGCCAGCATTTTAGCGGGTTACCGACAAGAGACCCAGTACTTC. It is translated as CASILAGYRQETQYF.